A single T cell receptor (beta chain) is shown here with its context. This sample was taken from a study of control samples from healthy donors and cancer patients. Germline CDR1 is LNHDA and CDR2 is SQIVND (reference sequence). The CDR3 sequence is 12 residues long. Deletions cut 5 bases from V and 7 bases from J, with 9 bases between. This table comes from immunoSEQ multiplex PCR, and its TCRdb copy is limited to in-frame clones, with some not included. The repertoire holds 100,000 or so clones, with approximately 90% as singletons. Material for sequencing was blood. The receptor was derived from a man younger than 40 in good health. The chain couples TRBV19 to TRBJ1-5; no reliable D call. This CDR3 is CASSPRRQPQHF. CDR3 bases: TGTGCCAGTAGTCCCCGTAGGCAGCCCCAGCATTTT. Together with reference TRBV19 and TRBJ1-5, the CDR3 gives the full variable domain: DGGITQSPKYLFRKEGQNVTLSCEQNLNHDAMYWYRQDPGQGLRLIYYSQIVNDFQKGDIAEGYSVSREKKESFPLTVTSAQKNPTAFYLCASSPRRQPQHFGDGTRLSIL.